Each of the 7 T cell receptor beta chains below was sequenced from the same sample in a study of control samples from healthy donors and cancer patients. Libraries were prepared by immunoSEQ multiplex PCR; TCRdb keeps only in-frame clonotypes and omits some of them. Altogether 150,000 to 160,000 clones are present, just under 95% being singletons, with the ten largest covering around 5.4%. The sample comprised blood. Source of these receptors: a man aged 35 to 55 in good health.

The chain is built from TRBV5-4 and TRBJ2-7; TRBD1 matches 11 bases. The CDR3 has 16 amino acids. In germline, CDR1 is SGHNT, CDR2 YYREEE (reference sequence). Trimming removed 6 bases from V and 0 bases from J; junction bases left unmatched: 8. The CDR3 DNA reads as TGTGCCAGCATTCCTGGAGGGACAGGGGGCTCCTACGAGCAGTACTTC. Residues: CASIPGGTGGSYEQYF. The full variable domain, completed using reference TRBV5-4 and TRBJ2-7, is ETGVTQSPTHLIKTRGQQVTLRCSSQSGHNTVSWYQQALGQGPQFIFQYYREEENGRGNFPPRFSGLQFPNYSSELNVNALELDDSALYLCASIPGGTGGSYEQYFGPGTRLTVT.

This rearrangement joins TRBV12-3 or TRBV12-4 to TRBJ1-2; perhaps TRBD1 as D (6 bases). V gave up 6 bases and J gave up 7 bases, with 15 bases separating them. The CDR3 consists of 13 residues. CDR3 DNA: TGTGCCAGCAGACAGGGACAAGGCGGTGGCTACACCTTC. This encodes CASRQGQGGGYTF.

The V call is TRBV21-1, the J call TRBJ2-7; TRBD2, the table's D call, lacks a check against the DNA. TRBV21-1 is flagged as a pseudogene. This CDR3 contains 21 residues. The CDR3: CASSTSPTDPPPGLYSYEQYF. Here the CDR3 DNA reads TGTGCCAGCAGCACGAGTCCAACCGACCCCCCCCCGGGACTTTACTCCTACGAGCAGTACTTC.

The genes are TRBV4-3 and TRBJ1-2, with 9 bases identical to TRBD1. Germline CDR1 is LGHNA and CDR2 is YSLEER. This CDR3 spans 15 amino acids. Losses at the gene ends were 2 bases for V and 0 bases for J; bases not matched to a gene: 1. CDR3 loop: CASSQRTGANYGYTF. The CDR3 DNA follows: TGCGCCAGCAGCCAACGGACAGGGGCTAACTATGGCTACACCTTC.

The V gene is TRBV18, the J gene TRBJ2-1; 9 bases fit TRBD1. From germline, CDR1 is KGHSH and CDR2 LQKENI. Trimming removed 3 bases from V and 7 bases from J; junction bases left unmatched: 10. The CDR3 length is 16 residues. The CDR3 reads CASSPLAGQGRNEQFF. The CDR3, as DNA: TGTGCCAGCTCACCCCTTGCGGGACAGGGTAGAAATGAGCAGTTCTTC.

This chain joins TRBV20-1 and TRBJ2-7; D is perhaps TRBD1 or TRBD2 (5 bases each). The CDR3 is 11 residues long. Germline CDR1 is DFQATT and CDR2 is SNEGSKA (reference sequence). The V gene lost 3 bases and the J gene lost 7 bases, with 10 bases spanning the gap. Written as DNA, the CDR3 is TGCAGTGCTAGTGGTGAGGGGGAGCAGTACTTC. This gives the protein CSASGEGEQYF.

The chain couples TRBV10-3 to TRBJ1-2; tentative D call: TRBD1 (6 bases). Trimming stripped 0 bases from V and 6 bases from J, with 17 bases between. Germline V gene lookup returns CDR1 ENHRY and CDR2 SYGVKD. CDR3 length equals 16 residues. CDR3 sequence reads: CAISESPGRGGDGYTF. The DNA for the CDR3 is TGTGCCATCAGTGAGTCTCCGGGCAGGGGAGGAGATGGCTACACCTTC.